The entry below gives a single T cell receptor beta chain sequence along with its context. The sample comes from a study of blood T cell repertoires in COVID-19. Study-wide background: The cDNA or gDNA used as material had been derived from T cells, B-cell-depleted T cells, or PBMCs.

Measured with immunoSEQ multiplex PCR; TCRdb has only the in-frame clones, and not every one. The sample records around 230,000 clones, 65% to 85% being singletons. V dropped 3 bases and J dropped 1 base, with 12 bases sitting between them. CDR1 and CDR2 from the germline V gene are KGHSH and LQKENI. This CDR3 is built from 15 residues. The chain recombines TRBV18 with TRBJ1-1; tentative D call: TRBD1 (6 bases). Sequencing was performed on peripheral blood. The TCR was taken from a man aged 35-49 years with acute or convalescent COVID-19. DNA for the CDR3: TGTGCCAGCTCACCTTCACCGGGACAGAACACTGAAGCTTTCTTT. Translated, it gives CASSPSPGQNTEAFF.